What follows describes a single T cell receptor beta chain. Deep-level settings were used for running the assay. Sorted-subset replicate PCR reactions were performed with about 190 ng DNA, corresponding to roughly 30,000 T cell genomes. The protocol was immunoSEQ multiplex PCR, while the TCRdb copy is restricted to in-frame clones and leaves out a portion. The sample lists fewer than 1 million clones; 96% were seen once. The data are from a study of shared clonotypes between healthy human individuals. Naive-designated CD8 cells lacked CD45RO, were positively enriched for CCR7, and omitted terminally differentiated effector memory CD45RA+ cells. This clonotype was sampled from a man aged 30-40 years in good health. The sequencing input was naive CD8+ T cells sorted from blood.

The DNA of the CDR3 is TGTGCCAGCAGCTTAGGCCCCGGGACAGGGCGAATTGGGGACAATCAGCCCCAGCATTTT. Translated: CASSLGPGTGRIGDNQPQHF. The chain links TRBV11-3 to TRBJ1-5, with TRBD1 matching over 9 bases. The V and J ends lost 1 base and 3 bases, in that order; junction bases with no gene match: 16. The CDR3 extends over 20 amino acids. Per the germline V gene, CDR1 is SGHNT and CDR2 is YENEEA. The variable domain in full, with the rest retrieved from reference TRBV11-3 and TRBJ1-5, is EAGVVQSPRYKIIEKKQPVAFWCNPISGHNTLYWYLQNLGQGPELLIRYENEEAVDDSQLPKDRFSAERLKGVDSTLKIQPAELGDSAVYLCASSLGPGTGRIGDNQPQHFGDGTRLSIL.